A single T cell receptor (beta chain) is shown here with its context. This sample is drawn from a study of blood T cell repertoires in COVID-19. With 6 bases clipped from V and 5 bases from J, the junction kept 5 bases outside the gene matches. This CDR3 region has 14 residues. The germline gives CDR1 SEHNR, CDR2 FQNEAQ (reference sequence). Profiling relied on immunoSEQ multiplex PCR, and the TCRdb table lists in-frame clones only, not all of them. The repertoire holds about 290,000 clones, with around 85% as singletons. The genes are TRBV7-9 and TRBJ1-4; 8 bases map to TRBD1. The clonotype originates from a woman between 45 and 65 years old with active or convalescent COVID-19. The sequenced sample was peripheral blood. The CDR3 loop reads CASSSDRDNEKLFF. CDR3 in DNA: TGTGCCAGCAGTTCGGACAGGGACAATGAAAAACTGTTTTTT.